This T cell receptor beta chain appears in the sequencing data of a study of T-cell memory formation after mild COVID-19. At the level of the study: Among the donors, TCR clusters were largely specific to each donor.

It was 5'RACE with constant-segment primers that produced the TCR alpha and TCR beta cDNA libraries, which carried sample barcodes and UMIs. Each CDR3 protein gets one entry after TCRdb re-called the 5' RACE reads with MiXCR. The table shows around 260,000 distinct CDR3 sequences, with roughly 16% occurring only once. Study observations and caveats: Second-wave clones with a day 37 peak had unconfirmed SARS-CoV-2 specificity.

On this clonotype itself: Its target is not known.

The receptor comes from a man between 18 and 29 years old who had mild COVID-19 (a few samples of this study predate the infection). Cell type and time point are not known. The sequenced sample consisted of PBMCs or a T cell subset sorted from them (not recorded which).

In DNA form, the CDR3 reads TGTGCCAGCAGCGTAGAACAGGGGAACGAGCAGTACTTC. Translating it yields CASSVEQGNEQYF. This chain uses TRBV9 with TRBJ2-7; 7 bases are shared with TRBD1. Germline CDR1 SGDLS, CDR2 YYNGEE. The V and J ends lost 0 bases and 5 bases, in that order; junction bases with no gene match: 2. The CDR3 runs to 13 residues.